Many counts were recorded for the clone carrying this T cell receptor (beta chain). Its antigen remains unknown. This record comes from a study of identical twins. Study-wide results and caveats: The more abundant beta clonotypes in cord blood had fewer insertions, and memory repertoires did not show this. Out-of-frame alpha sequences that twins shared showed excess low generation probability. For out-of-frame beta sequences, excess twin sharing was weaker.

A universal primer site was added by template switching, and unique molecular identifiers were carried by the cDNA. TCRdb passed the 5' RACE reads through MiXCR, listing each CDR3 protein once. This sample has around 160,000 distinct CDR3 sequences, with 3.5% found just once. The CDR3 contains 13 residues. Deletions cut 4 bases from V and 4 bases from J, with 8 bases between. This clonotype was obtained from a man younger than 35 in good health. V is TRBV12-3 or TRBV12-4 and J is TRBJ1-3; D ambiguous. The sequencing sample was made of memory T cells sorted from blood. CDR3: CASSSTDGNTIYF. The CDR3 region has the DNA TGTGCCAGCAGTTCCACAGACGGAAACACCATATATTTT.